Here is one T cell receptor beta chain with its context. What it recognizes is unknown. PCR employed 60 Vbeta and 13 Jbeta primers. TCRdb's table, derived via immunoSEQ multiplex PCR, lists solely in-frame clones and lacks some. The data show some 160,000 clones, with around four fifths seen just once and under 2% held by the top ten. The CDR3 loop spans 16 amino acids. The V and J ends lost 0 bases and 5 bases respectively, with 13 bases between them. From germline, CDR1 is SEHNR and CDR2 FQNEAQ (reference sequence). This specimen belongs to a study of cytomegalovirus exposure and HLA in healthy donors. Notes on the study in general: For presence/absence analyses, sequencing depth was assumed to be roughly uniform across donors. Later analysis revealed greater clonal expansion in HLA-associated TCR beta chains than in equally common others. In an earlier analysis, productive rearrangement rates for most beta V segments clustered near 87% or 30%.

V and J are TRBV7-9 and TRBJ2-2; D possibly corresponds to TRBD2 (6 bases). This receptor was identified in a man in his late teens or twenties in good health and CMV-seronegative. Sequences were obtained from PBMCs. In DNA, the CDR3 is TGTGCCAGCAGCTTAGCGAGCGGAGGGAATACCGGGGAGCTGTTTTTT. This gives the protein CASSLASGGNTGELFF.